This T cell receptor beta chain was profiled in a study of naive and memory T cell subsets. Findings and limits, study-wide: A few larger clonotypes appeared in naive repertoires, especially CD8, possibly memory cells re-expressing CD45RA.

V lost 2 bases and J lost 4; bases outside the gene matches: 7. The CDR3 length is 14 residues. In germline, CDR1 is GTSNPN, CDR2 SVGIG (reference sequence). Alpha and beta libraries were amplified separately from the second PCR onward. Four subsets defined by CD45RA and CD27 were sorted after CD3, CD4, CD8 and live/dead staining. Many counts were recorded for this clonotype. Its target is unknown. An equimolar mix of two oligonucleotides served as the beta constant-region primer for TRBC1 and TRBC2. Ligated cDNA was amplified by four rounds of PCR with nested alpha and beta constant-region primers and SP2. One entry per CDR3 protein, called by TCRdb with MiXCR from the UMI-ligation and nested PCR reads. The sample shows 90,000 to 120,000 distinct CDR3 sequences, roughly 15% of them seen only once.

This TCR was recovered from a human donor in good health. What was sequenced was naive CD8+ T cells from blood. This chain connects TRBV30 to TRBJ2-7; 8 nucleotides agree with TRBD1. The CDR3 is CAWSIDRGNYEQYF. In DNA, the CDR3 is TGTGCCTGGAGTATCGACAGGGGCAATTACGAGCAGTACTTC.